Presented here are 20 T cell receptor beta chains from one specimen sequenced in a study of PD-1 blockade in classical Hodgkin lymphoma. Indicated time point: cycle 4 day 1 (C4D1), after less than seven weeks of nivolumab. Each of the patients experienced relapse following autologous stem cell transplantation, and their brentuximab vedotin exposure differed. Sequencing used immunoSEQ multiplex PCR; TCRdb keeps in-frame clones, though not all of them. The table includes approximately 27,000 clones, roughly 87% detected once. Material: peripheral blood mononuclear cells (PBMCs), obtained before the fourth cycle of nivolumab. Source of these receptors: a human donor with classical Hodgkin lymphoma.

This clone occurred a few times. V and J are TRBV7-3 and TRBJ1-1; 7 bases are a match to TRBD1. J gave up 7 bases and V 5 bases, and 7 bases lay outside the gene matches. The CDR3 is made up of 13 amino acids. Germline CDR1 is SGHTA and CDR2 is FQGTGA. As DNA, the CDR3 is TGTGCCAGCAGCCGAAGACAGGGAGGTGAAGCTTTCTTT. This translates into CASSRRQGGEAFF. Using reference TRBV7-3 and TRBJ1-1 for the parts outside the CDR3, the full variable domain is GAGVSQTPSNKVTEKGKYVELRCDPISGHTALYWYRQSLGQGPEFLIYFQGTGAADDSGLPNDRFFAVRPEGSVSTLKIQRTERGDSAVYLCASSRRQGGEAFFGQGTRLTVV.

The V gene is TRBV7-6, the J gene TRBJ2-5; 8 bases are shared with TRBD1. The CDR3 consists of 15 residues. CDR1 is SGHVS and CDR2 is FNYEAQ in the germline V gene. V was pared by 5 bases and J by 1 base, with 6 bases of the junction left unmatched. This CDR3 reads CASSVEDRGQETQYF. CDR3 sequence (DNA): TGTGCCAGCAGCGTAGAAGACAGGGGCCAAGAGACCCAGTACTTC.

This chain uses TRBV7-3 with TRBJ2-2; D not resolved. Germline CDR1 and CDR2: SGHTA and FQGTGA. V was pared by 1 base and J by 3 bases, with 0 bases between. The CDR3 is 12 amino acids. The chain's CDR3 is CASSLNTGELFF. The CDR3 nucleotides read TGTGCCAGCAGCTTAAACACCGGGGAGCTGTTTTTT.

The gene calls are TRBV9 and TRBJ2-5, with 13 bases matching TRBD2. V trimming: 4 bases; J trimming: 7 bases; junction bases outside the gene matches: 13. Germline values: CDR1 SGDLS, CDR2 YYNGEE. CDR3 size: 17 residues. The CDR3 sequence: CASSPILLAGGPRTQYF. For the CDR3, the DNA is TGTGCCAGCAGCCCCATTCTACTAGCGGGGGGGCCAAGGACCCAGTACTTC.

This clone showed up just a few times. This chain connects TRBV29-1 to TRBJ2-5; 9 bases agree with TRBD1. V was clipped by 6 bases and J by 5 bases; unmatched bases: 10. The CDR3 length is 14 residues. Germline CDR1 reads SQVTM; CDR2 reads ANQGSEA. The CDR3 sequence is CSVRKGTGWETQYF. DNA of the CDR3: TGCAGCGTGAGAAAAGGGACAGGGTGGGAGACCCAGTACTTC.

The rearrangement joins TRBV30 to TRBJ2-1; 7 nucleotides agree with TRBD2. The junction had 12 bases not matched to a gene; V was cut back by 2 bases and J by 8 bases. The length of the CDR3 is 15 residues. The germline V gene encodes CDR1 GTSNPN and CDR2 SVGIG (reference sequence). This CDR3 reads CAWSLAGARDDEQFF. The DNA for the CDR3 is TGTGCCTGGAGTTTAGCGGGCGCCCGGGACGATGAGCAGTTCTTC.

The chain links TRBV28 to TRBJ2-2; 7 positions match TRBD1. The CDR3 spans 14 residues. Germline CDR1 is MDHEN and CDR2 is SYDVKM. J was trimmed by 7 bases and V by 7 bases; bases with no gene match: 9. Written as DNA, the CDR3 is TGTGCCAGCACCCTACAGGGGTCGGGCGGGGAGCTGTTTTTT. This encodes CASTLQGSGGELFF.

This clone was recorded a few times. CDR3 protein: CASSLRYPGPYEQYF. CDR3 nucleotide sequence: TGTGCCAGCAGCTTGAGGTACCCCGGCCCCTACGAGCAGTACTTC. The rearrangement joins TRBV5-5 to TRBJ2-7; D gene unclear. The V gene lost 1 base and the J gene lost 2 bases, with 13 bases spanning the gap. The CDR3 length is 15 residues. Per germline, CDR1 SGHKS and CDR2 YYEKEE (reference sequence).

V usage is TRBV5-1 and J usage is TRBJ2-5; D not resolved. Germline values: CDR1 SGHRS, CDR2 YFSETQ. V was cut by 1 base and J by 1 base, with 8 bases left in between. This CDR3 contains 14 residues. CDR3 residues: CASSLLSPQETQYF. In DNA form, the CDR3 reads TGCGCCAGCAGCTTGCTAAGCCCCCAAGAGACCCAGTACTTC.

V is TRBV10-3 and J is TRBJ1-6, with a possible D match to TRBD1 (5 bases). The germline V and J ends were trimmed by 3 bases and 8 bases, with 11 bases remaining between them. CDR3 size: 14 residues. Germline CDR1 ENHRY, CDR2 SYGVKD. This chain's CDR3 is CAISDGTEYSPLHF. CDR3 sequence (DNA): TGTGCCATCAGTGATGGGACGGAATATTCACCCCTCCACTTT.

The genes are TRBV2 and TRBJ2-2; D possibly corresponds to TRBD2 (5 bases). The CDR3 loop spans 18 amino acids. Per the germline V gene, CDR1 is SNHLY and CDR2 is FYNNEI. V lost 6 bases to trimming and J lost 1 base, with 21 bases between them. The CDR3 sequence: CASSQPPGWSGNTGELFF. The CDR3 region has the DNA TGTGCCAGCAGCCAACCCCCCGGTTGGAGCGGGAACACCGGGGAGCTGTTTTTT.

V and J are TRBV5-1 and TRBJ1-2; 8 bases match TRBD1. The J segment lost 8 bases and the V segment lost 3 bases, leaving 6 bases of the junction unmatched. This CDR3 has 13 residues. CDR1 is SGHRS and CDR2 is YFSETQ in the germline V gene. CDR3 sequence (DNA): TGCGCCAGCAGCTCCGACAGGGGCGGGGGCTACACCTTC. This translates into CASSSDRGGGYTF.

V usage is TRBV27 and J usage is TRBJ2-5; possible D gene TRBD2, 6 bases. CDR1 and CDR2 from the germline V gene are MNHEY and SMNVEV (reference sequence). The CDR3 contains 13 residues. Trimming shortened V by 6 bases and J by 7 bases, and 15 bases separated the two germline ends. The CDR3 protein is CASSPRGKGTQYF. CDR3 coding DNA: TGTGCCAGCAGCCCCCGGGGGAAAGGGACCCAGTACTTC.

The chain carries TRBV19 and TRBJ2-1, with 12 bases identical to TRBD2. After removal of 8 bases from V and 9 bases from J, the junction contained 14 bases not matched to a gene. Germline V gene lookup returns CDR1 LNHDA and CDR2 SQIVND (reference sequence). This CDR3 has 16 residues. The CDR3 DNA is TGTGCCAGTGCCAACCGACTAGCGGGGGCTTCCAGTGAGCAGTTCTTC. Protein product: CASANRLAGASSEQFF.

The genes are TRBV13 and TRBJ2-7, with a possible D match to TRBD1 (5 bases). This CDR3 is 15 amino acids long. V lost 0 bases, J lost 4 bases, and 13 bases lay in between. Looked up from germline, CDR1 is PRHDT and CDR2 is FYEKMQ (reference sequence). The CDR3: CASSLGEGALYEQYF. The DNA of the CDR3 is TGTGCCAGCAGCTTAGGCGAAGGGGCACTTTACGAGCAGTACTTC.

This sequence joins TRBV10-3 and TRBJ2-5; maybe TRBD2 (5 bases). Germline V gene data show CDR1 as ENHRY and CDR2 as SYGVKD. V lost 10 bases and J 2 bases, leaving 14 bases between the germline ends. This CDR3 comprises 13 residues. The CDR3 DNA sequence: TGTGCCACCTTAGCGTACGCTCAAGAGACCCAGTACTTC. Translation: CATLAYAQETQYF.

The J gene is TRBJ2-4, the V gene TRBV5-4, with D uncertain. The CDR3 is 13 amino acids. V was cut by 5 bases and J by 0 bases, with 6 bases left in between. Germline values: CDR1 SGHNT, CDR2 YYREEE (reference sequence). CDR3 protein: CASRSLAKNIQYF. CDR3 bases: TGTGCCAGCAGGAGCTTAGCCAAAAACATTCAGTACTTC. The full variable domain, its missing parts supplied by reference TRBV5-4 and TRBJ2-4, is ETGVTQSPTHLIKTRGQQVTLRCSSQSGHNTVSWYQQALGQGPQFIFQYYREEENGRGNFPPRFSGLQFPNYSSELNVNALELDDSALYLCASRSLAKNIQYFGAGTRLSVL.

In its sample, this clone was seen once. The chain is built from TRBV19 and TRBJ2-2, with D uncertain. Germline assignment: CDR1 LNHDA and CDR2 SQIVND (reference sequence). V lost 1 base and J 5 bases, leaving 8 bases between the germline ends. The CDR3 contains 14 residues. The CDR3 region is CASSIVGSTGELFF. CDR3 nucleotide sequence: TGTGCCAGTAGTATAGTAGGCTCGACCGGGGAGCTGTTTTTT.

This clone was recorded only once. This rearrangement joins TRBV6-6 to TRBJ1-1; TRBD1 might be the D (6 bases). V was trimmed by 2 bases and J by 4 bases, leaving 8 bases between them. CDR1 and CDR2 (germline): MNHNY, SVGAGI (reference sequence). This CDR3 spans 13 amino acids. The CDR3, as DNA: TGTGCCAGCAGTTACGGGGGCGTCACTGAAGCTTTCTTT. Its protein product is CASSYGGVTEAFF.

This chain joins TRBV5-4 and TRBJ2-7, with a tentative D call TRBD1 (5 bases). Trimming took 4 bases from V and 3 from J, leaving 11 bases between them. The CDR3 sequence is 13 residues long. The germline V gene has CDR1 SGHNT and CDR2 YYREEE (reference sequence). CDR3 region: CASSTDRNYEQYF. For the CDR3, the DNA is TGTGCCAGCAGCACTGACAGAAACTACGAGCAGTACTTC.